These 2 T cell receptor beta chains originate from one sample sequenced in a study of blood T cell repertoires in COVID-19. Sequencing was performed with immunoSEQ multiplex PCR; in TCRdb, only in-frame clones are kept and a portion is missing. This table has under 300,000 clones, around 84% appearing once. Specimen: peripheral blood. Receptors originate from a woman younger than 30 with acute or convalescent COVID-19.

The chain links TRBV4-3 to TRBJ1-4; 11 nucleotides match TRBD1. The CDR3 loop spans 14 amino acids. Germline values: CDR1 LGHNA, CDR2 YSLEER. J lost 7 bases, V lost 4 bases, and 2 bases had no gene match. CDR3 loop: CASSRTGGLEKLFF. CDR3 sequence (DNA): TGCGCCAGCAGCCGGACAGGGGGCCTTGAAAAACTGTTTTTT.

The chain links TRBV5-5 to TRBJ1-1; 9 bases are shared with TRBD1. Looked up from germline, CDR1 is SGHKS and CDR2 is YYEKEE (reference sequence). Losses at the gene ends were 5 bases for V and 10 bases for J; bases not matched to a gene: 9. The CDR3 has 13 residues. The CDR3 region has the DNA TGTGCCAGCAGTGGGGTGGGACAGGGTGCAGCTTTCTTT. It codes for CASSGVGQGAAFF.